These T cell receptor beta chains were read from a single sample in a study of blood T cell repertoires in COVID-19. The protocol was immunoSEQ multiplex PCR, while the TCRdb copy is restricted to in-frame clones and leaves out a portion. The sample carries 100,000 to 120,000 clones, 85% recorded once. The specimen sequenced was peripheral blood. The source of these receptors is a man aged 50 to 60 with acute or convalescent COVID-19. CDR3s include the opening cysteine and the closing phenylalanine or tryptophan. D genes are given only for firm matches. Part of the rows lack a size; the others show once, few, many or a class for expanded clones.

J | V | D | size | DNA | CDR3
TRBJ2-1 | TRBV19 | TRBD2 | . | TGTGCCAGTAGTCTCAAGGGACTAGCGGCTACCAATGAGCAGTTCTTC | CASSLKGLAATNEQFF
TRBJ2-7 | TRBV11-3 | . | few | TGTGCCAGCAGCTTGGAGTCGCCGGCGAACTACGAGCAGTACTTC | CASSLESPANYEQYF
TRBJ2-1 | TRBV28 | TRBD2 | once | TGTGCCAGCAGTTCCCTCCGGACTAGCGGGATGTACAATGAGCAGTTCTTC | CASSSLRTSGMYNEQFF
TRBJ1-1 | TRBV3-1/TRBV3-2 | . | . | TGTGCCAGCAGCCACCTTACAAGGGAGGCTGAAGCTTTCTTT | CASSHLTREAEAFF
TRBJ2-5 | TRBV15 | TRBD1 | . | TGTGCCACCAGCAGAGTCGACGCCAGGGGGGAGACCCAGTACTTC | CATSRVDARGETQYF
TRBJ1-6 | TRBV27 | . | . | TGTGCCAGCAGGCAACCGAGCTCCTATAATTCACCCCTCCACTTT | CASRQPSSYNSPLHF
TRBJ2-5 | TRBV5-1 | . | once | TGCGCCAGCAGCGTAACCGGGTTCGAAGAGACCCAGTACTTC | CASSVTGFEETQYF
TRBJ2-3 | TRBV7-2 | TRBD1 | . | TGTGCCAGCAGCCTTAGGACAGGGGGCTTCGGCACAGATACGCAGTATTTT | CASSLRTGGFGTDTQYF
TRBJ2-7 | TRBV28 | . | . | TGTGCCAGCGGCCGGGAAACCTACGAGCAGTACTTC | CASGRETYEQYF
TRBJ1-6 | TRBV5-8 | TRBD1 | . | TGTGCCAGCAGCCCTGCCGACAGGGAGAATTCACCCCTCCACTTT | CASSPADRENSPLHF
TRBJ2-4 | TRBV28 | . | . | TGTGCCAGCAGTCCAGCAAGGACCAAGGGGGAAAAAAACATTCAGTACTTC | CASSPARTKGEKNIQYF
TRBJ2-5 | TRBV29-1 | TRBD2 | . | TGCAGCGCCCAACCCCTAGCGGAGGCGCAAGAGACCCAGTACTTC | CSAQPLAEAQETQYF
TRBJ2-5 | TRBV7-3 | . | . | TGTGCCAGCAGCTCCCACTCTGGGCGGACCCAGTACTTC | CASSSHSGRTQYF
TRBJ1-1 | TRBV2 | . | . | TGTGCCAGCAACCGGGAGGGGAACACTGAAGCTTTCTTT | CASNREGNTEAFF
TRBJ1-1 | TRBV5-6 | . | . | TGTGCCAGCAGCTTGGAATGGCGGCTGAACACTGAAGCTTTCTTT | CASSLEWRLNTEAFF
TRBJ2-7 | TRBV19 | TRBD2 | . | TGTGCCAGTAGTATCAGGATGGGACTAGCGGAGGCCTACGAGCAGTACTTC | CASSIRMGLAEAYEQYF
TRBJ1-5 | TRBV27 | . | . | TGTGCCAGCAGGGACTCCTTAATAGGTCAGCCCCAGCATTTT | CASRDSLIGQPQHF